This note documents a single T cell receptor (beta chain) sequence. Assay used: immunoSEQ multiplex PCR; TCRdb lists only in-frame clones, some missing. There are approximately 66,000 clones in the sample; around 83% occur only once, and over 6% lies in the top ten. These data are taken from a study of blood T cell repertoires in COVID-19. Study-wide context: The United States, Italy and Spain provided the acute and convalescent COVID-19 samples.

The CDR3 covers 14 residues. Germline V lookup: CDR1 LGHNA, CDR2 YNFKEQ. Trimming shortened V by 3 bases and J by 1 base, and 9 bases separated the two germline ends. Sequencing was done on a sample of peripheral blood. The sequence was collected from a man in his fifties or sixties with active COVID-19. V usage is TRBV4-2 and J usage is TRBJ1-1, with D possibly being TRBD1 (5 bases). The DNA for the CDR3 is TGTGCCAGCAGCCATGGCGACAGGAACACTGAAGCTTTCTTT. As protein: CASSHGDRNTEAFF.